Listed below are T cell receptor beta chains from one sample, sequenced in a study of cytomegalovirus exposure and HLA in healthy donors. Sequenced by immunoSEQ multiplex PCR; TCRdb stores in-frame clones only, minus some. The table includes about 160,000 clones, roughly four fifths detected once. Sample: PBMCs. The source is a male donor in good health and CMV-seropositive. Both conserved end residues are part of each CDR3. The D gene is left open where the match is weak. Not all rows give a size; the values are once, few, many and, for expanded clones, a class.

TGTGCCAGCACTATGACTAGCGGGCCGTCCCGGTACGAGCAGTACTTC	CASTMTSGPSRYEQYF	TRBD2	TRBJ2-7	TRBV7-2	-
TGTGCCAGCAGCCCCCGGGACAAGGGCACCTACGAGCAGTACTTC	CASSPRDKGTYEQYF	-	TRBJ2-7	TRBV7-2	-
TGTGCCAGCACCGCGGGAGCAGGGATGGATTCACCCCTCCACTTT	CASTAGAGMDSPLHF	-	TRBJ1-6	TRBV7-2	-
TGTGCCAGTAGTATGGCGGACAGGGTGGCCAACGTCCTGACTTTC	CASSMADRVANVLTF	TRBD1	TRBJ2-6	TRBV19	-
TGTGCCAGCAGTTTCAGCGGGAGGGCTACAGATACGCAGTATTTT	CASSFSGRATDTQYF	TRBD2	TRBJ2-3	TRBV27	once
TGTGCCAGCAGTTTACTCCTAGCGGGAAACACCGGGGAGCTGTTTTTT	CASSLLLAGNTGELFF	TRBD2	TRBJ2-2	TRBV27	-
TGTGCCAGCGGCCAGAGGGGGACCCGATACTTAGCCAAAAACATTCAGTACTTC	CASGQRGTRYLAKNIQYF	-	TRBJ2-4	TRBV28	-
TGTGCCAGCTCACAACGGCAGGGGTTCGATGGCTACACCTTC	CASSQRQGFDGYTF	-	TRBJ1-2	TRBV18	few
TGTGCCAGCAGTGAAGGGATTGGGGGGGGACAAGAGACCCAGTACTTC	CASSEGIGGGQETQYF	TRBD2	TRBJ2-5	TRBV6-1	-
TGTGCCAGCAGCCCGACAGACTCCTACGAGCAGTACTTC	CASSPTDSYEQYF	-	TRBJ2-7	TRBV6-5	once
-	CASGTFGAGELFF	-	TRBJ2-2	TRBV28	-
TGTGCCACCAGCAGAGGGGAGGGGACCTATGGCTACACCTTC	CATSRGEGTYGYTF	-	TRBJ1-2	TRBV15	-
TGTGCCAGCAGCGTAGGGTGGGGGGGGAACACTGAAGCTTTCTTT	CASSVGWGGNTEAFF	-	TRBJ1-1	TRBV9	once
TGTGCCAGCAGCAACCGCGGGGGGCCCTCCTACGAGCAGTACTTC	CASSNRGGPSYEQYF	TRBD2	TRBJ2-7	TRBV7-2	once